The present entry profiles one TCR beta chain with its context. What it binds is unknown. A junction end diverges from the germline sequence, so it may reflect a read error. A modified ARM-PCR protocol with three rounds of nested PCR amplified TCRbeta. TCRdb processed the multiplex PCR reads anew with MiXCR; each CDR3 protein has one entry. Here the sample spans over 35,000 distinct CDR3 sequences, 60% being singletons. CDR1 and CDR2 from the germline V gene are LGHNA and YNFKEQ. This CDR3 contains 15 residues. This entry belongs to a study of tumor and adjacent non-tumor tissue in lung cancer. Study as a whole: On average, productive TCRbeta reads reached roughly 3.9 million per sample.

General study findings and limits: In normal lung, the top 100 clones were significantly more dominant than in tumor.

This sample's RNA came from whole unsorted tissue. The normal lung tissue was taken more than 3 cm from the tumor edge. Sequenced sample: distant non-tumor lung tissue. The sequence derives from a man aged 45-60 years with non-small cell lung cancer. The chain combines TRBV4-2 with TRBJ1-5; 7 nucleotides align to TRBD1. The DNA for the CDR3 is TGTTCCAGCAGCCCCTCAGGACAGGTTGAACAGCCCCAACATTTT. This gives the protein CSSSPSGQVEQPQHF.